Following are 4 T cell receptor beta chains from one sample sequenced in a study of cytomegalovirus exposure and HLA in healthy donors. Both 60 Vbeta primers and 13 Jbeta primers went into the PCR. Sequencing was performed with immunoSEQ multiplex PCR; in TCRdb, only in-frame clones are kept and a portion is missing. The data hold about 140,000 clones, with more than 75% observed a single time. Sequenced input: PBMCs. The source of these receptors is a man younger than 40 in good health and CMV-seronegative.

The chain employs TRBV10-3 and TRBJ2-7, with 7 nucleotides matching TRBD2. Germline V CDR1 and CDR2: ENHRY, SYGVKD. J lost 6 bases, V lost 0 bases, and 11 bases had no gene match. CDR3 length: 16 amino acids. CDR3 in amino acids: CAISESAERDLGEQYF. As DNA, the CDR3 is TGTGCCATCAGTGAGTCAGCGGAGCGGGATCTCGGCGAGCAGTACTTC.

This chain connects TRBV7-9 to TRBJ2-3, with 7 positions matching TRBD2. Germline CDR1 SEHNR, CDR2 FQNEAQ (reference sequence). CDR3 length: 15 residues. Unmatched junction bases numbered 5, after V lost 3 bases and J lost 2 bases. DNA for the CDR3: TGTGCCAGCAGCTTGTGGGAGGGCCCCACAGATACGCAGTATTTT. Its protein is CASSLWEGPTDTQYF.

V and J are TRBV28 and TRBJ1-4; perhaps TRBD1 as D (5 bases). CDR1 and CDR2 from the germline V gene are MDHEN and SYDVKM. The length of the CDR3 is 16 residues. Trimming removed 6 bases at V and 8 bases at J, with 22 bases between. CDR3 nucleotide sequence: TGTGCCAGCAGCCCGTGGTCGGCAGGGTCATACGAAAAACTGTTTTTT. Amino acids: CASSPWSAGSYEKLFF.

The V and J genes are TRBV18 and TRBJ2-5; no firm D call. This CDR3 is built from 12 residues. The ends were cut back, 3 bases at V and 3 bases at J, with 5 bases in the middle. CDR1 is KGHSH, CDR2 LQKENI, per germline. The CDR3 reads CASSPQEETQYF. The CDR3 DNA sequence: TGTGCCAGCTCACCCCAGGAAGAGACCCAGTACTTC.